This T cell receptor beta chain originates from a study of T cell responses to AZD1222 COVID-19 vaccine. Here immunoSEQ multiplex PCR was the method, and the copy in TCRdb shows in-frame clones only, minus some. This table holds 130,000 to 150,000 clones, roughly 94% found once. With 1 base removed from V and 2 bases from J, the gap between germline ends came to 8 bases. Germline V gene data show CDR1 as MGHRA and CDR2 as YSYEKL. The CDR3 spans 14 residues. The chain recombines TRBV4-1 with TRBJ1-2, with D unresolved. Specimen: peripheral blood, collected on day 0 of AZD1222 vaccination. This clonotype was sampled from an adult in good health. CDR3 amino acids: CASSQVGRNYGYTF. DNA of the CDR3: TGCGCCAGCAGCCAAGTCGGACGCAACTATGGCTACACCTTC.